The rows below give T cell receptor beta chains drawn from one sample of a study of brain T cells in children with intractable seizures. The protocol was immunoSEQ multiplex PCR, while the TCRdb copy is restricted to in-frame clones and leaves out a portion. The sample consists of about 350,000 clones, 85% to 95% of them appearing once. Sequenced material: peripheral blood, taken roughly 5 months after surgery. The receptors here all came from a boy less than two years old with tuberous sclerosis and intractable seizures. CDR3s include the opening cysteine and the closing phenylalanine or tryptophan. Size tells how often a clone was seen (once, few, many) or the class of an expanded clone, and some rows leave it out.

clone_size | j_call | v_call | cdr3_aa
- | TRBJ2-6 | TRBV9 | CASSGIRTGANVLTF
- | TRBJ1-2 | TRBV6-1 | CASSEPGQGRVYGYTF
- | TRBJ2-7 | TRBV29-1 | CSVDAGVANEQYF
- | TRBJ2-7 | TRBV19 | CASSILAGGYYEQYF
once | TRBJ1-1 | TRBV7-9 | CASSRTDTEAFF
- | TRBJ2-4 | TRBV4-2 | CASSPRLLAGVESIQYF
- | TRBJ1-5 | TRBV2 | CASRGTGQNQPQHF
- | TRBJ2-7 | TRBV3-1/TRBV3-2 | CASSQDLLAGVREQYF
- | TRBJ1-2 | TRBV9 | CASSTGTGAFNYGYTF
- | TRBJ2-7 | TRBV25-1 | CASSGNGFYEQYF
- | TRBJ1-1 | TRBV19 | CASSIIGGNTEAFF
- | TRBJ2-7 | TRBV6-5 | CASMPAGGYEQYF
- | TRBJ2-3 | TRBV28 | CASSLNPAADTQYF
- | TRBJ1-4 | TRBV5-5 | CASSSVHRGTNEKLFF
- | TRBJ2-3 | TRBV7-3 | CASAGETDTQYF
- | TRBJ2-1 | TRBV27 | CASTTSTSGHSYNEQFF
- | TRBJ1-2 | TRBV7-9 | CASSSGPPGYGYTF
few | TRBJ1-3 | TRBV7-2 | CASSLRRNSGNTIYF
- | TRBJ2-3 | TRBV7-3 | CASSLNRYASQNLTDTQYF
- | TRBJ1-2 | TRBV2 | CATGGIDNYGYTF
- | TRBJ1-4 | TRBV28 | CASSLVRVNEKLFF
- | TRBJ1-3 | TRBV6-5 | CATWDGASPGNTIYF
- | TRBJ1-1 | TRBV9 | CASSEWGTGGTEAFF
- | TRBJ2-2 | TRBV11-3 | CASSLVPGIGELFF
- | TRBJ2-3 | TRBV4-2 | CASSQEEGRQTDTQYF
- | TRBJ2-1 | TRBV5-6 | CASSLDGGEQFF
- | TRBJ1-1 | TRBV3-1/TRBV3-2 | CASSQDGETEAFF
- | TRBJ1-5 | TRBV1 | CTSSRTKGEGQPQHF
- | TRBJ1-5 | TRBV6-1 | CASSERVNQPQHF
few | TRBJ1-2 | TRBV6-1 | CASSEDHHRDYGYTF
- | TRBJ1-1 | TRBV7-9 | CASSLGDRDTEAFF
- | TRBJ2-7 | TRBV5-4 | CASSDGSKSFEQYF
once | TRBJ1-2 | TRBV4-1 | CASSQTFRDRERGYTF
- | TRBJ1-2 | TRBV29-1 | CSVEWTGQSSYIYGYTF
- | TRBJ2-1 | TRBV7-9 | CASGKSGRLDEQFF
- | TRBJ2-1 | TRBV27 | CASSLLLAGDYNEQFF
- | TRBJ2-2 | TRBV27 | CASSFSGELFF
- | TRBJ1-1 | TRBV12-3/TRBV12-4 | CASTDRGRAFF
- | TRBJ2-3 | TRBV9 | CASSVAPTDTQYF
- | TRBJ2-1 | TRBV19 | CASSIQAGDYNEQFF
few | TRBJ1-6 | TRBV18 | CASSDENSPLHF
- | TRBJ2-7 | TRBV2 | CASRIGTAIGEQYF
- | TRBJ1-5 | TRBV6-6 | CASSPDRGHQPQHF
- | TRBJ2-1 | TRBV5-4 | CASSSPRPPTSAGNEQFF